These T cell receptor beta chains were read from a single sample in a study of shared clonotypes between healthy human individuals. Assay used: immunoSEQ multiplex PCR; TCRdb lists only in-frame clones, some missing. Of about 2 million clones in the sample, roughly 95% were seen once. What was sequenced was naive CD4+ T cells sorted from blood. Every receptor here comes from a man aged 18 to 30 in good health. Each CDR3 is given with its conserved first and last residue. D genes are given only for firm matches. Expanded clones get a size class; other rows say once, few or many, or leave the size out.

TRBV2	TRBJ1-1	-	-	TGTGCCAGCAGTGAAGCCCTGGTCTTCTCGTTCTCGGAGAACACTGAAGCTTTCTTT	CASSEALVFSFSENTEAFF
TRBV5-1	TRBJ2-7	-	once	TGCGCCAGCAGCTTGGCCCCAGGGTCCTACGAGCAGTACTTC	CASSLAPGSYEQYF
TRBV5-4	TRBJ2-1	TRBD1	-	TGTGCCAGCAGCTTTGGGGGTACAGGGGGAAGCAATGAGCAGTTCTTC	CASSFGGTGGSNEQFF
TRBV6-1	TRBJ2-2	-	-	TGTGCCAGCAGTGAAGTTGGGACCATCAACACCGGGGAGCTGTTTTTT	CASSEVGTINTGELFF
TRBV5-6	TRBJ2-5	TRBD1	once	TGTGCCAGCAGTTGGGGGACAGGGAAAGAGACCCAGTACTTC	CASSWGTGKETQYF
TRBV6-5	TRBJ1-5	-	-	TGTGCCAGCGCCCGATCCGTCGGGCAGCCCCAGCATTTT	CASARSVGQPQHF
TRBV11-2	TRBJ2-3	-	-	TGTGCCAGCAGCTTAGGGGGCGGGGCCACAGATACGCAGTATTTT	CASSLGGGATDTQYF
TRBV6-1	TRBJ2-7	TRBD1	-	TGTGCCAGCAGACCCTTGACAGGGGGCTACTACGAGCAGTACTTC	CASRPLTGGYYEQYF
TRBV27	TRBJ1-2	-	-	TGTGCCAGCAGTCCCCAGGGTCCCTATGGCTACACCTTC	CASSPQGPYGYTF
TRBV7-2	TRBJ2-3	TRBD2	once	TGTGCCAGCAGCTTAGCGTCTAGCGGAAGCTACACAGATACGCAGTATTTT	CASSLASSGSYTDTQYF
TRBV18	TRBJ2-7	-	-	TGTGCCAGCTCACCCACGCGAGGCCATTCCTCCTACGAGCAGTACTTC	CASSPTRGHSSYEQYF
TRBV11-2	TRBJ2-5	TRBD2	-	TGTGCCAGCAGCACTTCGGGGGGGTCCGAGACCCAGTACTTC	CASSTSGGSETQYF
TRBV11-3	TRBJ1-1	-	-	TGTGCCAGCAGCTTTGGACGGGGTGAAGCTTTCTTT	CASSFGRGEAFF
TRBV5-4	TRBJ2-2	TRBD2	-	TGTGCCAGCAGCTTTGTATCGGGGGGCACCGGGGAGCTGTTTTTT	CASSFVSGGTGELFF
TRBV19	TRBJ2-7	TRBD1	-	TGTGCCAGTAGGCCGGGACAGGCTGACGAGCAGTACTTC	CASRPGQADEQYF
TRBV7-2	TRBJ2-5	TRBD2	-	TGTGCCAGCAGCGGAGGACTAGCGCTAAAAGAGACCCAGTACTTC	CASSGGLALKETQYF
TRBV6-5	TRBJ2-6	-	few	TGTGCCAGCAGTTACGGCGGGACTGGGGCCAACGTCCTGACTTTC	CASSYGGTGANVLTF
TRBV11-2	TRBJ1-5	-	-	TGTGCCAGCAGCTTAGATGGGGGGCCGGGACAGCCCCAGCATTTT	CASSLDGGPGQPQHF
TRBV28	TRBJ1-2	-	few	TGTGCCAGCAGTCCAACAACGAACTATGGCTACACCTTC	CASSPTTNYGYTF
TRBV6-4	TRBJ1-2	TRBD1	-	TGTGCCAGCAGTCCATTGGACAGGGATCGCGGCTACACCTTC	CASSPLDRDRGYTF
TRBV5-1	TRBJ2-7	TRBD1	-	TGCGCCAGCAGCCCGGGGACAGACCCCTACGAGCAGTACTTC	CASSPGTDPYEQYF
TRBV10-1	TRBJ2-3	TRBD2	-	TGCGCCAGCAGTGTGGGACTAGCGGCAACAGATACGCAGTATTTT	CASSVGLAATDTQYF
TRBV7-8	TRBJ2-1	-	-	TGTGCCAGCAGCTCGGTGGCGGTTAATAATGAGCAGTTCTTC	CASSSVAVNNEQFF
TRBV7-3	TRBJ1-6	-	-	TGTGCCAGCAGCTCCGACACCTCGGGGTCACCCCTCCACTTT	CASSSDTSGSPLHF
TRBV5-1	TRBJ2-5	TRBD1	-	TGCGCCAGCAGCTACCAGGACAGGGAGGAGACCCAGTACTTC	CASSYQDREETQYF
TRBV19	TRBJ2-3	-	-	TGTGCCAGTAGAGAGACAGGATCGAGCACAGATACGCAGTATTTT	CASRETGSSTDTQYF
TRBV29-1	TRBJ1-2	-	-	TGCAGCGTGGGGGATGGCTACACCTTC	CSVGDGYTF
TRBV2	TRBJ1-1	TRBD1	few	TGTGCCAGCAAGGTTGAGGACAGGGCGAATGAAGCTTTCTTT	CASKVEDRANEAFF
TRBV7-2	TRBJ2-7	TRBD1	-	TGTGCCAGCAGCTTGCCTCAGGGGGTCCAGGAGCAGTACTTC	CASSLPQGVQEQYF
TRBV6-1	TRBJ2-7	TRBD1	-	TGTGCCAGCAGTGTTTATGCAGGGGGCTCCTACGAGCAGTACTTC	CASSVYAGGSYEQYF
TRBV6-1	TRBJ2-7	-	-	TGTGCCAGCAGTGAAAAAGGGCAGGGAGTAGGGGAGCAGTACTTC	CASSEKGQGVGEQYF
TRBV4-1	TRBJ2-7	TRBD2	-	TGCGCCAGCAGCCACTACCAACGGGGGGGTTCCTCCTACGAGCAGTACTTC	CASSHYQRGGSSYEQYF
TRBV11-2	TRBJ2-2	-	-	TGTGCCAGCAGTCTCGACACCGGGGAGCTGTTTTTT	CASSLDTGELFF
TRBV19	TRBJ1-5	TRBD1	-	TGTGCCAGTACCCCCCAAGCCCACAGGGGCGGCAATCAGCCCCAGCATTTT	CASTPQAHRGGNQPQHF
TRBV6-1	TRBJ1-5	-	-	TGTGCCAGCAGTGAGGGAGGGGTGGGCAATCAGCCCCAGCATTTT	CASSEGGVGNQPQHF
TRBV5-1	TRBJ1-5	-	-	TGCGCCAGCAGCCTAACAGGGTTCAATCAGCCCCAGCATTTT	CASSLTGFNQPQHF
TRBV29-1	TRBJ2-6	-	once	TGCAGCGGGCACAGGCGTCCACCCAACTCTGGGGCCAACGTCCTGACTTTC	CSGHRRPPNSGANVLTF
TRBV9	TRBJ2-3	-	-	TGTGCCAGCAGCGTAGACGCGACAGATACGCAGTATTTT	CASSVDATDTQYF
TRBV7-9	TRBJ2-1	TRBD1	-	TGTGCCAGCAGCTTATTTGAGACAGGGTGCTTCTTC	CASSLFETGCFF
TRBV28	TRBJ1-5	TRBD1	-	TGTGCCAGCAGCCGAACAGGGGGCCCAACTCAGCCCCAGCATTTT	CASSRTGGPTQPQHF
TRBV10-3	TRBJ1-5	-	-	TGTGCCACCCGAAGGGGTAAGGACAATCAGCCCCAGCATTTT	CATRRGKDNQPQHF
TRBV7-2	TRBJ2-4	TRBD2	once	TGTGCCAGCAGCCCTAGCGGGTTAGCCAAAAACATTCAGTACTTC	CASSPSGLAKNIQYF
TRBV6-6	TRBJ1-1	-	-	TGTGCCAGCAGTTACTCTACAGCCACGCAGGAAGCTTTCTTT	CASSYSTATQEAFF
TRBV5-4	TRBJ2-5	-	-	TGTGCCAGCAGCTTAGGGCCGCACCAAGAGACCCAGTACTTC	CASSLGPHQETQYF
TRBV18	TRBJ2-1	-	-	TGTGCCAGCTCACCCCCTGGAGGGGGGGCAAACGAGCAGTTCTTC	CASSPPGGGANEQFF
TRBV7-2	TRBJ2-3	TRBD2	-	TGTGCCAGCAGCTTAGAGAGCGGGAGACCCCTCCCTAGCACAGATACGCAGTATTTT	CASSLESGRPLPSTDTQYF
TRBV7-2	TRBJ2-3	-	-	TGTGCCAGCAGCTCCACCCTCAGGGGAGGAACAGATACGCAGTATTTT	CASSSTLRGGTDTQYF
TRBV10-3	TRBJ2-2	-	-	TGTGCCATCAAAAAAGAGCCGTCAGGGGACACCGGGGAGCTGTTTTTT	CAIKKEPSGDTGELFF
TRBV7-9	TRBJ2-3	TRBD2	-	TGTGCCAGCAGCTTTTTATCGGGGGGGACAGATACGCAGTATTTT	CASSFLSGGTDTQYF
TRBV18	TRBJ1-5	-	-	TGTGCCAGCTCTCTAGACAGGAATCAGCCCCAGCATTTT	CASSLDRNQPQHF
TRBV19	TRBJ2-7	-	-	TGTGCCAGTAGTATTACTTGGGCCCCTACCTACGAGCAGTACTTC	CASSITWAPTYEQYF
TRBV5-1	TRBJ2-1	-	-	TGCGCCAGCAGCTTAGAGGGGAATGAGCAGTTCTTC	CASSLEGNEQFF
TRBV11-2	TRBJ2-3	-	-	TGTGCCAGCACCCCCGGTGGCAGGGGCTACGCAGATACGCAGTATTTT	CASTPGGRGYADTQYF
TRBV7-9	TRBJ2-7	-	-	TGTGCCAGCAGCTTATACGGGTACGAGCAGTACTTC	CASSLYGYEQYF